A selection of T cell receptor beta chains follows, all from one sample in a study of control samples from healthy donors and cancer patients. Here immunoSEQ multiplex PCR was the method, and the copy in TCRdb shows in-frame clones only, minus some. The table shows 95,000 to 100,000 clones, with approximately 90% occurring only once. The sample taken for sequencing was blood. These receptors were obtained from a young man in good health. Each CDR3 is given with its conserved first and last residue. D genes are given only for firm matches. The size entry is marked missing in some rows and otherwise reads once, few, many or a size class.

v_gene: TRBV30
j_gene: TRBJ1-2
abundance: .
d_gene: .
CDR3nt: TGTGCCTGGAGTGTACTGGTGGATGGCTACACCTTC
CDR3aa: CAWSVLVDGYTF

v_gene: TRBV7-6
j_gene: TRBJ1-5
abundance: once
d_gene: .
CDR3nt: TGTGCCAGCAGCCGTACTATGAATCAGCCCCAGCATTTT
CDR3aa: CASSRTMNQPQHF

v_gene: TRBV7-2
j_gene: TRBJ1-1
abundance: .
d_gene: .
CDR3nt: TGTGCCAGCAGCTTAGTCCAGGCGGGGTCAGCTTTCTTT
CDR3aa: CASSLVQAGSAFF

v_gene: TRBV24-1
j_gene: TRBJ2-6
abundance: once
d_gene: .
CDR3nt: TGTGCCACCAGGTCGACGGGGGCCAACGTCCTGACTTTC
CDR3aa: CATRSTGANVLTF

v_gene: TRBV12-3/TRBV12-4
j_gene: TRBJ1-1
abundance: .
d_gene: .
CDR3nt: TGTGCCAGCAGTTTTGGTCAGGGTTTTGAAGCTTTCTTT
CDR3aa: CASSFGQGFEAFF

v_gene: TRBV5-1
j_gene: TRBJ2-5
abundance: once
d_gene: .
CDR3nt: TGCGCCAGCAGCTTTTACAAGGGAGGGGGCGAGACCCAGTACTTC
CDR3aa: CASSFYKGGGETQYF

v_gene: TRBV27
j_gene: TRBJ1-1
abundance: .
d_gene: .
CDR3nt: TGTGCCAGCAGTTTGGGGCCCATGAACACTGAAGCTTTCTTT
CDR3aa: CASSLGPMNTEAFF

v_gene: TRBV28
j_gene: TRBJ1-3
abundance: .
d_gene: .
CDR3nt: TGTGCCAGCAGTTTCGGCGGCAGCTCTGGAAACACCATATATTTT
CDR3aa: CASSFGGSSGNTIYF

v_gene: TRBV11-2
j_gene: TRBJ2-3
abundance: .
d_gene: .
CDR3nt: TGTGCCAGCAGCTTATTGCCAGATACGCAGTATTTT
CDR3aa: CASSLLPDTQYF

v_gene: TRBV15
j_gene: TRBJ1-2
abundance: .
d_gene: .
CDR3nt: TGTGCCACCAGTTCAGGGGACTATGGCTACACCTTC
CDR3aa: CATSSGDYGYTF

v_gene: TRBV6-2/TRBV6-3
j_gene: TRBJ1-1
abundance: .
d_gene: .
CDR3nt: TGTGCCAGCAGCCCTCTCACGGGTCGGACGAACACTGAAGCTTTCTTT
CDR3aa: CASSPLTGRTNTEAFF

v_gene: TRBV7-9
j_gene: TRBJ2-5
abundance: .
d_gene: .
CDR3nt: TGTGCCAGCAGCTTGAGGGCGGGCAACCAAGAGACCCAGTACTTC
CDR3aa: CASSLRAGNQETQYF

v_gene: TRBV14
j_gene: TRBJ2-7
abundance: .
d_gene: .
CDR3nt: TGTGCCAGCAGCCAAGTAACCAGGGGAGGCTACGAGCAGTACTTC
CDR3aa: CASSQVTRGGYEQYF

v_gene: TRBV5-1
j_gene: TRBJ2-1
abundance: once
d_gene: TRBD2
CDR3nt: TGCGCCAGCAGCTCCCGGGGATCAGCGGGGGGCCTCAATGAGCAGTTCTTC
CDR3aa: CASSSRGSAGGLNEQFF

v_gene: TRBV5-1
j_gene: TRBJ1-3
abundance: .
d_gene: .
CDR3nt: TGCGCCAGCAGCTTACCAGGGCCCGGAAACACCATATATTTT
CDR3aa: CASSLPGPGNTIYF

v_gene: TRBV4-1
j_gene: TRBJ1-4
abundance: .
d_gene: .
CDR3nt: TGCGCCAGCAGCCAAGGATTTACTAGGGGAAATGAAAAACTGTTTTTT
CDR3aa: CASSQGFTRGNEKLFF

v_gene: TRBV7-7
j_gene: TRBJ2-5
abundance: .
d_gene: TRBD2
CDR3nt: TGTGCCAGCAGCTCCCTAAGGGCCTCAACTAGCGGGAGGCGGAAAGAGACCCAGTACTTC
CDR3aa: CASSSLRASTSGRRKETQYF

v_gene: TRBV7-9
j_gene: TRBJ1-2
abundance: .
d_gene: .
CDR3nt: TGTGCCAGCAGCTTAGGGCAGAAGGGCTACACCTTC
CDR3aa: CASSLGQKGYTF

v_gene: TRBV18
j_gene: TRBJ2-5
abundance: .
d_gene: .
CDR3nt: TGTGCCAGCTCATATCCCGCGGAGACCCAGTACTTC
CDR3aa: CASSYPAETQYF

v_gene: TRBV9
j_gene: TRBJ2-2
abundance: .
d_gene: TRBD2
CDR3nt: TGTGCCAGCAGCGTAGGGCCTAGCGGGAGGGCCCTGGACACCGGGGAGCTGTTTTTT
CDR3aa: CASSVGPSGRALDTGELFF

v_gene: TRBV18
j_gene: TRBJ1-4
abundance: .
d_gene: .
CDR3nt: TGTGCCAGCTCACCGACCTCGGGAAATGAAAAACTGTTTTTT
CDR3aa: CASSPTSGNEKLFF

v_gene: TRBV28
j_gene: TRBJ2-7
abundance: .
d_gene: .
CDR3nt: TGTGCCAGCAGGGACCACCGCCGGGCCTACGAGCAGTACTTC
CDR3aa: CASRDHRRAYEQYF

v_gene: TRBV7-7
j_gene: TRBJ2-2
abundance: few
d_gene: .
CDR3nt: TGTGCCAGCAGCTCCCAGACATATAACACCGGGGAGCTGTTTTTT
CDR3aa: CASSSQTYNTGELFF

v_gene: TRBV5-1
j_gene: TRBJ2-3
abundance: .
d_gene: .
CDR3nt: TGCGCCAGCAGCTCGAATGCGGGGTCAGATACGCAGTATTTT
CDR3aa: CASSSNAGSDTQYF

v_gene: TRBV5-4
j_gene: TRBJ1-1
abundance: few
d_gene: .
CDR3nt: TGTGCCAGCAGCCGAGGTGGGGAGAGGGCTTTCTTT
CDR3aa: CASSRGGERAFF

v_gene: TRBV7-6
j_gene: TRBJ2-7
abundance: few
d_gene: .
CDR3nt: TGTGCCAGCAGCTTAGACCTCTTCTATACTGGGACCTCTTCCTACGAGCAGTACTTC
CDR3aa: CASSLDLFYTGTSSYEQYF

v_gene: TRBV14
j_gene: TRBJ2-2
abundance: .
d_gene: .
CDR3nt: TGTGCCAGCAGCCAAGTTCGGTCCGGGGAGCTGTTTTTT
CDR3aa: CASSQVRSGELFF

v_gene: TRBV19
j_gene: TRBJ2-2
abundance: once
d_gene: .
CDR3nt: TGTGCCAGTAGTATACTTGGCACCGGGGAGCTGTTTTTT
CDR3aa: CASSILGTGELFF

v_gene: TRBV7-3
j_gene: TRBJ1-1
abundance: .
d_gene: .
CDR3nt: TGTGCCAGCAGCTTAATGGGGGGAGACACTGAAGCTTTCTTT
CDR3aa: CASSLMGGDTEAFF

v_gene: TRBV5-1
j_gene: TRBJ2-5
abundance: .
d_gene: TRBD1
CDR3nt: TGCGCCAGCAGCTACCCTACTTTACAGGGGGCTGAAGAGACCCAGTACTTC
CDR3aa: CASSYPTLQGAEETQYF

v_gene: TRBV6-5
j_gene: TRBJ1-5
abundance: .
d_gene: TRBD1
CDR3nt: TGTGCCAGCAGCCCCACAGGGGATTTGGCGCCCCAGCATTTT
CDR3aa: CASSPTGDLAPQHF

v_gene: TRBV15
j_gene: TRBJ2-5
abundance: once
d_gene: .
CDR3nt: TGTGCCACCAGCAGAGCGGGACTCGGGGGACGGTACTTC
CDR3aa: CATSRAGLGGRYF

v_gene: TRBV18
j_gene: TRBJ1-2
abundance: .
d_gene: .
CDR3nt: TGTGCCAGCTCACCTCAAGGGGGGCAGAGCTACACCTTC
CDR3aa: CASSPQGGQSYTF

v_gene: TRBV28
j_gene: TRBJ1-6
abundance: .
d_gene: .
CDR3nt: TGTGCCACCCTAGGGGGGGCAAGCACCTATAATTCACCCCTCCACTTT
CDR3aa: CATLGGASTYNSPLHF

v_gene: TRBV6-5
j_gene: TRBJ1-5
abundance: few
d_gene: .
CDR3nt: TGTGCCAGCCAGCAAGGGGGTGGTCAGCCCCAGCATTTT
CDR3aa: CASQQGGGQPQHF

v_gene: TRBV5-4
j_gene: TRBJ2-7
abundance: .
d_gene: TRBD2
CDR3nt: TGTGCCAGCAGCTTGGGGTCTAGCGGGAGTATGTACGAGCAGTACTTC
CDR3aa: CASSLGSSGSMYEQYF

v_gene: TRBV10-3
j_gene: TRBJ2-3
abundance: .
d_gene: .
CDR3nt: TGTGCCATCAGTGAGGGGAACAGGGATAGCACAGATACGCAGTATTTT
CDR3aa: CAISEGNRDSTDTQYF

v_gene: TRBV7-9
j_gene: TRBJ1-3
abundance: .
d_gene: .
CDR3nt: TGTGCCAGCAGCCTAAACACGGGAAACACCATATATTTT
CDR3aa: CASSLNTGNTIYF

v_gene: TRBV6-2/TRBV6-3
j_gene: TRBJ2-5
abundance: few
d_gene: .
CDR3nt: TGTGCCAGCAGTTTGGGTCAGGGGTTCGAGACCCAGTACTTC
CDR3aa: CASSLGQGFETQYF

v_gene: TRBV16
j_gene: TRBJ2-1
abundance: .
d_gene: TRBD1
CDR3nt: TGTGCCAGCAGCGCGCAGGGGGCGGCATACAATGAGCAGTTCTTC
CDR3aa: CASSAQGAAYNEQFF

v_gene: TRBV10-3
j_gene: TRBJ2-7
abundance: .
d_gene: TRBD1
CDR3nt: TGTGCCATCAGGCAAGGACAGGGGGCTTTCTACGAGCAGTACTTC
CDR3aa: CAIRQGQGAFYEQYF

v_gene: TRBV30
j_gene: TRBJ1-5
abundance: .
d_gene: TRBD1
CDR3nt: TGTGCCTGGAGTGTAAAAACAGGGGGCGGACAGCCCCAGCATTTT
CDR3aa: CAWSVKTGGGQPQHF

v_gene: TRBV3-1/TRBV3-2
j_gene: TRBJ1-2
abundance: .
d_gene: .
CDR3nt: TGTGCCAGCAGCCACCTTGACCGAAGCTACACCTTC
CDR3aa: CASSHLDRSYTF

v_gene: TRBV7-2
j_gene: TRBJ2-3
abundance: once
d_gene: TRBD2
CDR3nt: TGTGCCAGCAGCTTATCGCGGGAGCATGCAGATACGCAGTATTTT
CDR3aa: CASSLSREHADTQYF

v_gene: TRBV11-1
j_gene: TRBJ2-3
abundance: .
d_gene: .
CDR3nt: TGTGCCAGCAGCTTATCGGCGGGGGCCGGCACAGATACGCAGTATTTT
CDR3aa: CASSLSAGAGTDTQYF